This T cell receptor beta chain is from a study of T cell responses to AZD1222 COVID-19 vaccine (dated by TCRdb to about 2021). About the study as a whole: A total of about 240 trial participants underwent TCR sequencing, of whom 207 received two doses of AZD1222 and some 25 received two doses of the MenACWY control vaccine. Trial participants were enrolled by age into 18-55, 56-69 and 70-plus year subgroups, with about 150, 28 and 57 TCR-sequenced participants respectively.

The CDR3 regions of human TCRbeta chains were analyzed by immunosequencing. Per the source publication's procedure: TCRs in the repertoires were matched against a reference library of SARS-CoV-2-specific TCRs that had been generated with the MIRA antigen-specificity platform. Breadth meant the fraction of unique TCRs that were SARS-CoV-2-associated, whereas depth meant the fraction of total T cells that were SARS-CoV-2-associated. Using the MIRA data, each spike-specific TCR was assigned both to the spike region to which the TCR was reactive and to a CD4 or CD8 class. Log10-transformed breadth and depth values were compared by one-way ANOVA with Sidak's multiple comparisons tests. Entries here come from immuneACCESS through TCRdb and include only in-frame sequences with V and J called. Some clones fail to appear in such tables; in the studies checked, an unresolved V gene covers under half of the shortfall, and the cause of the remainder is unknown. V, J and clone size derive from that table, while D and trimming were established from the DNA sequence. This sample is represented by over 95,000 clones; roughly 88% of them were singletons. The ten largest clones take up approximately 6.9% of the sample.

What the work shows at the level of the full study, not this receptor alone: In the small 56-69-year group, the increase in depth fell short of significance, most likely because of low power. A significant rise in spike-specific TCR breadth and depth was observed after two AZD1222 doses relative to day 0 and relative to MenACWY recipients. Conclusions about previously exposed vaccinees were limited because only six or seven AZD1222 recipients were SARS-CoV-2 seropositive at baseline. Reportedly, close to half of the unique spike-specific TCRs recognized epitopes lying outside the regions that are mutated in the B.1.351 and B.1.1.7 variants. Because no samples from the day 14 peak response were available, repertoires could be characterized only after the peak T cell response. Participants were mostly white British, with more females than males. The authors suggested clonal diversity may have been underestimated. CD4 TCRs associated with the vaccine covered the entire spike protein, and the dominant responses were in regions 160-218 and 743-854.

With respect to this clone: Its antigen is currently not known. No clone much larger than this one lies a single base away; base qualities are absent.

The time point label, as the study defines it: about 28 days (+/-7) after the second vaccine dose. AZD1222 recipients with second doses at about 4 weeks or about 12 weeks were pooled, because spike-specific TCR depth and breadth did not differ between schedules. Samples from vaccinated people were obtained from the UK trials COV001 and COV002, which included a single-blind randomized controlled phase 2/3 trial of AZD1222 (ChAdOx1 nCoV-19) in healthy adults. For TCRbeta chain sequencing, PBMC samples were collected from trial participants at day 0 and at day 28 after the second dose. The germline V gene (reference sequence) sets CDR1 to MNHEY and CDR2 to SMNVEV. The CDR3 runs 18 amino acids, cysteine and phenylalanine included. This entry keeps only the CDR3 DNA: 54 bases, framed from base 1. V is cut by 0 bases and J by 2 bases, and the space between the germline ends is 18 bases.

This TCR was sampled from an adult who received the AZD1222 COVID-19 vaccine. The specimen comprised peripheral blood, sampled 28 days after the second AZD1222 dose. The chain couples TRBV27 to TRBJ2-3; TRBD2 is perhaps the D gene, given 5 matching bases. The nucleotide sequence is TGTGCCAGCAGTTTATCGTACTGGCTAGCCCGAGACACAGATACGCAGTATTTT. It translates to CASSLSYWLARDTDTQYF.